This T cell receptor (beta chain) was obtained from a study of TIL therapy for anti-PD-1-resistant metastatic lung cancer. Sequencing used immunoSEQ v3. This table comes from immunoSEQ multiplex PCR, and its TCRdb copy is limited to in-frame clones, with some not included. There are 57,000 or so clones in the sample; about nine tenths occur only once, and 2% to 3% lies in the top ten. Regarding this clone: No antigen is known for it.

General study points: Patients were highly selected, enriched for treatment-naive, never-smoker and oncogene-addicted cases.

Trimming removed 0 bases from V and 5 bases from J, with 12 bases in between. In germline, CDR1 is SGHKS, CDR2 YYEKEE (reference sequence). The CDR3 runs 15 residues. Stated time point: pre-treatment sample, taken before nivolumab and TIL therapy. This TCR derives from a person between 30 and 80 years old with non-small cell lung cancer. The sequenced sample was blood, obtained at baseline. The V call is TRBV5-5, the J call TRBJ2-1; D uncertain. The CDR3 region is CASSLVLTYNNEQFF. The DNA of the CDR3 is TGTGCCAGCAGCTTGGTTCTCACCTACAACAATGAGCAGTTCTTC.